Below, one T cell receptor (beta chain) is given with its context. These data originate in a study of T cell changes during pregnancy in multiple sclerosis. The CDR3 spans 14 residues. The V gene's germline CDR1 is MNHEY and CDR2 SMNVEV (reference sequence). Generated by immunoSEQ multiplex PCR, the TCRdb table keeps only in-frame clones and is missing some. The table records 45,000 to 50,000 clones, about 91% of them present only once. The specimen comprised peripheral blood, sampled in the third trimester of pregnancy. This sequence joins TRBV27 and TRBJ1-1; D may be TRBD1 (6 bases). The receptor's source is a female donor with multiple sclerosis, enrolled in a pregnancy study. The CDR3 loop reads CVSSQGTTHTEAFF. The CDR3 nucleotides are TGTGTAAGCTCCCAGGGGACGACTCACACTGAAGCTTTCTTT.